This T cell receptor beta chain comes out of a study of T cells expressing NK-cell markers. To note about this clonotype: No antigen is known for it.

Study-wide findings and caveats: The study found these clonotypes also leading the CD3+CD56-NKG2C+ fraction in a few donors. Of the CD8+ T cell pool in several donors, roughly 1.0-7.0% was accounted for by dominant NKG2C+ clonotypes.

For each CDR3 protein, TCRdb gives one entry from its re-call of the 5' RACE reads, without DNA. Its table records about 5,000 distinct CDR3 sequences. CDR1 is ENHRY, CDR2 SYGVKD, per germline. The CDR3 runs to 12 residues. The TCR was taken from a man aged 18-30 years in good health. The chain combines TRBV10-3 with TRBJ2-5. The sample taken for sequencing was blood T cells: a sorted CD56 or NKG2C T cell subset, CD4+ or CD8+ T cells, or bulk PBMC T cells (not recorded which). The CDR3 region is CAISELGETQYF.